The 17 T cell receptor beta chains below come from one sample, sequenced in a study of blood T cell repertoires in COVID-19. Only in-frame clones appear in the TCRdb table, and some are missing; sequencing was by immunoSEQ multiplex PCR. The sample carries more than 300,000 clones, 88% recorded once. Sequencing was done on a sample of PBMCs or T cells enriched from blood (not recorded which). These receptors were taken from a woman aged 18-29 years who had recovered from COVID-19.

This clone has only a few counts. The chain couples TRBV6-2 or TRBV6-3 to TRBJ1-5; 9 positions agree with TRBD1. The CDR3 extends over 14 amino acids. In germline, CDR1 is MNHEY, CDR2 SVGEGT. Trimming at V came to 6 bases and at J to 6 bases, leaving 6 bases not matched to a gene. CDR3 in amino acids: CASSRQGVGQPQHF. As DNA, the CDR3 is TGTGCCAGCAGCCGACAGGGGGTCGGTCAGCCCCAGCATTTT.

The chain is built from TRBV6-5 and TRBJ1-2, with no clear D. In germline, CDR1 is MNHEY, CDR2 SVGAGI. The V and J ends lost 0 bases and 3 bases respectively, with 14 bases between them. The CDR3 loop spans 16 amino acids. CDR3 DNA: TGTGCCAGCAGTTACTCCTGGCAGGCCGGTGACTATGGCTACACCTTC. Protein product: CASSYSWQAGDYGYTF.

J is TRBJ1-2 and V is TRBV7-9; no reliable D call. This CDR3 comprises 13 residues. Germline-derived CDR1 and CDR2 are SEHNR and FQNEAQ (reference sequence). Trimming cost V 2 bases and J 6 bases, with 10 bases left between them. CDR3: CASSLSTNNGYTF. The DNA for the CDR3 is TGTGCCAGCAGCTTAAGTACAAATAATGGCTACACCTTC. Variable domain in full (rest from reference TRBV7-9 and TRBJ1-2): DTGVSQNPRHKITKRGQNVTFRCDPISEHNRLYWYRQTLGQGPEFLTYFQNEAQLEKSRLLSDRFSAERPKGSFSTLEIQRTEQGDSAMYLCASSLSTNNGYTFGSGTRLTVV.

The rearrangement joins TRBV28 to TRBJ1-5, with D maybe TRBD1 (5 bases). Trimming removed 2 bases from V and 4 bases from J, with 12 bases in between. In germline, CDR1 is MDHEN, CDR2 SYDVKM. The CDR3 covers 15 residues. CDR3 sequence reads: CASSLRGSVNQPQHF. The CDR3 DNA follows: TGTGCCAGCAGTTTAAGGGGCAGTGTGAATCAGCCCCAGCATTTT.

The V and J genes are TRBV10-2 and TRBJ2-7, with 10 positions matching TRBD1. With V trimmed by 0 bases and J by 3 bases, 8 bases remained unmatched. The CDR3 contains 17 residues. Germline V gene lookup returns CDR1 WSHSY and CDR2 SAAADI. The CDR3 DNA is TGCGCCAGCAGTGAGTCAGTCTTTAGGACAGGGGGCTACGAGCAGTACTTC. This gives the protein CASSESVFRTGGYEQYF.

The chain combines TRBV6-4 with TRBJ1-6; D is unresolved. The CDR3 totals 13 residues. Germline loops: CDR1 MRHNA, CDR2 SNTAGT. Between the trimmed V and J ends, which lost 3 bases and 6 bases, there was a span of 6 bases. The CDR3 coding sequence is TGTGCCAGCAGTGAATTCGTTAATTCACCCCTCCACTTT. The encoded protein is CASSEFVNSPLHF.

V and J are TRBV19 and TRBJ1-4; D ambiguous. Germline assignment: CDR1 LNHDA and CDR2 SQIVND (reference sequence). V shed 4 bases and J shed 3 bases, with 9 bases lying between them. The CDR3 contains 14 residues. The DNA for the CDR3 is TGTGCCAGTAGTAATCCCGGGTCTAATGAAAAACTGTTTTTT. Its translation: CASSNPGSNEKLFF. The full variable domain, completed using reference TRBV19 and TRBJ1-4, is DGGITQSPKYLFRKEGQNVTLSCEQNLNHDAMYWYRQDPGQGLRLIYYSQIVNDFQKGDIAEGYSVSREKKESFPLTVTSAQKNPTAFYLCASSNPGSNEKLFFGSGTQLSVL.

With regard to this clone: Germline and junction disagree at one end, which may indicate a read error. V gene TRBV11-2 combines with J gene TRBJ2-2; D gene unclear. Germline loops: CDR1 SGHAT, CDR2 FQNNGV. The CDR3 consists of 15 residues. CDR3 DNA: TGTGCCAGCAGCCTAGACCAGATGAACACCGGGGAGCTGTTTTTT. Its translation is CASSLDQMNTGELFF.

The rearrangement joins TRBV7-3 to TRBJ2-2; TRBD1 agrees at 7 bases. With V trimmed by 0 bases and J by 0 bases, 4 bases remained unmatched. The CDR3 spans 17 residues. CDR1 SGHTA and CDR2 FQGTGA come from the germline V gene. This CDR3 reads CASSLTRQGANTGELFF. Written as DNA, the CDR3 is TGTGCCAGCAGCTTAACACGTCAGGGGGCGAACACCGGGGAGCTGTTTTTT.

The J gene is TRBJ1-6, the V gene TRBV3-1 (or the pseudogene TRBV3-2), with D uncertain. The CDR3 is 20 residues long. Trimming took 0 bases from V and 0 from J, leaving 18 bases between them. Looked up from germline, CDR1 is LGHDT and CDR2 is YNNKEL (reference sequence). Written as DNA, the CDR3 is TGTGCCAGCAGCCAAGATTCGGTTGGGTGGAGGAGCTCCTATAATTCACCCCTCCACTTT. Protein: CASSQDSVGWRSSYNSPLHF.

The chain carries TRBV7-9 and TRBJ1-5, with D possibly being TRBD1 (5 bases). Germline lookup yields CDR1 SEHNR and CDR2 FQNEAQ (reference sequence). The CDR3 loop spans 18 amino acids. Trimming took off 3 bases at V and 0 bases at J, with 18 bases between the two ends. CDR3 bases: TGTGCCAGCAGCTTCAACGGGGGTTGGGGGTATAGCAATCAGCCCCAGCATTTT. Amino acid sequence: CASSFNGGWGYSNQPQHF. Based on the CDR3 plus reference TRBV7-9 and TRBJ1-5, the full variable domain is DTGVSQNPRHKITKRGQNVTFRCDPISEHNRLYWYRQTLGQGPEFLTYFQNEAQLEKSRLLSDRFSAERPKGSFSTLEIQRTEQGDSAMYLCASSFNGGWGYSNQPQHFGDGTRLSIL.

The gene calls are TRBV11-2 and TRBJ1-5, with a tentative D call TRBD1 (5 bases). CDR1 and CDR2 from the germline V gene are SGHAT and FQNNGV. The CDR3 is 16 amino acids. Trimming removed 6 bases from V and 5 bases from J, with 20 bases in between. The CDR3 loop is CASRRVGGDGHQPQHF. The CDR3 DNA follows: TGTGCCAGCAGACGAGTAGGAGGGGACGGGCATCAGCCCCAGCATTTT.

This clone appeared a few times. The chain links TRBV18 to TRBJ1-5; 10 bases line up with TRBD1. The CDR3 contains 15 residues. V shed 5 bases and J 7 bases; nucleotides not matched to a gene: 8. The germline V gene encodes CDR1 KGHSH and CDR2 LQKENI. The CDR3 spells CASSEGTGVNQPQHF. DNA for the CDR3: TGTGCCAGCTCAGAGGGGACAGGGGTTAACCAGCCCCAGCATTTT. The variable domain in full, with the rest retrieved from reference TRBV18 and TRBJ1-5, is NAGVMQNPRHLVRRRGQEARLRCSPMKGHSHVYWYRQLPEEGLKFMVYLQKENIIDESGMPKERFSAEFPKEGPSILRIQQVVRGDSAAYFCASSEGTGVNQPQHFGDGTRLSIL.

The chain carries TRBV18 and TRBJ2-3, with D possibly matching TRBD1 (6 bases). Germline lookup yields CDR1 KGHSH and CDR2 LQKENI. The CDR3 has 15 amino acids. Trimming stripped 6 bases from V and 3 bases from J, with 16 bases between. For the CDR3, the DNA is TGTGCCAGCTCGCCTTCAGGGGCAGGTACAGATACGCAGTATTTT. Translated, it gives CASSPSGAGTDTQYF.

J is TRBJ2-2 and V is TRBV19; D unclear. Trimming cost V 7 bases and J 0 bases, with 12 bases left between them. CDR3 size: 15 residues. Germline CDR1 reads LNHDA; CDR2 reads SQIVND (reference sequence). CDR3 sequence: CASNFPYANTGELFF. The CDR3 bases are TGTGCCAGTAACTTCCCATACGCGAACACCGGGGAGCTGTTTTTT.

The chain couples TRBV18 to TRBJ2-1, with 7 positions matching TRBD1. Germline CDR1 KGHSH, CDR2 LQKENI. The CDR3 length is 15 residues. The trim removed 3 bases at V and 4 bases at J, leaving 6 bases unmatched. The CDR3 loop reads CASSPSGQRYNEQFF. CDR3 nucleotide sequence: TGTGCCAGCTCACCTTCGGGACAGAGATACAATGAGCAGTTCTTC. Based on the CDR3 plus reference TRBV18 and TRBJ2-1, the full variable domain is NAGVMQNPRHLVRRRGQEARLRCSPMKGHSHVYWYRQLPEEGLKFMVYLQKENIIDESGMPKERFSAEFPKEGPSILRIQQVVRGDSAAYFCASSPSGQRYNEQFFGPGTRLTVL.

The CDR3 loop reads CASRIRMEEYQPQHF. The DNA for the CDR3 is TGTGCCAGCAGGATCAGGATGGAGGAGTATCAGCCCCAGCATTTT. The chain carries TRBV27 and TRBJ1-5, with D uncertain. CDR3 length equals 15 residues. The germline V gene has CDR1 MNHEY and CDR2 SMNVEV (reference sequence). V was shortened by 6 bases and J by 5 bases, with 17 bases between the two germline ends.